One TCR beta chain is described in this entry. Repertoires were generated with immunoSEQ multiplex PCR, while TCRdb's copy carries only in-frame clones and drops some. The repertoire holds 160,000 or so clones, with about 89% as singletons. V was pared by 3 bases and J by 6 bases, with 9 bases between. Germline loops: CDR1 MNHEY, CDR2 SMNVEV (reference sequence). The CDR3 loop spans 13 amino acids. This sample was taken from a study of blood T cell repertoires in COVID-19. The chain combines TRBV27 with TRBJ1-5, with a tentative D call TRBD1 (5 bases). The specimen sequenced was peripheral blood. The receptor comes from a man in his sixties with acute or convalescent COVID-19. The CDR3 here is CASSFIGAQPQHF. CDR3 in DNA: TGTGCCAGCAGTTTTATAGGGGCTCAGCCCCAGCATTTT.